This is a list of T cell receptor beta chains from one sample in a study of early T cells in non-severe SARS-CoV-2 infection. TCRdb processed the 5' RACE reads anew with MiXCR; each CDR3 protein has one entry. This table has around 100,000 distinct CDR3 sequences, roughly 13% appearing once. The specimen was whole blood. These receptors came from an adult who was a healthcare worker with PCR-confirmed SARS-CoV-2 infection or an uninfected control (not recorded which). The CDR3 runs from the conserved cysteine through the conserved F or W. D genes are given only for firm matches. Clone size is given for some rows only: seen once, a few or many times, or a class if the clone is expanded.

CDR3aa | CDR3nt | d_gene | abundance | j_gene | v_gene
CSAFLTTGGIQTQYF | TGCAGTGCTTTCTTAACGACAGGGGGCATACAGACCCAGTACTTC | TRBD1 | NA | TRBJ2-5 | TRBV20-1
CASSATGGVNEQFF | TGTGCCAGTAGTGCCACGGGGGGGGTCAATGAGCAGTTCTTC | TRBD2 | many | TRBJ2-1 | TRBV19
CASSEEGGPDTQYF | TGTGCCAGCAGTGAGGAGGGAGGGCCAGATACGCAGTATTTT | TRBD2 | many | TRBJ2-3 | TRBV25-1
CASQLRGSGGQYF | TGTGCCAGCCAACTACGGGGGAGCGGCGGGCAGTACTTC | NA | NA | TRBJ2-7 | TRBV12-3/TRBV12-4
CASSLDGNRQETQYF | TGTGCCAGCAGCCTAGACGGAAACCGACAAGAGACCCAGTACTTC | NA | many | TRBJ2-5 | TRBV5-6
CSAPTSGRSYEQYF | TGCAGTGCTCCGACTAGCGGGAGATCCTACGAGCAGTACTTC | TRBD2 | many | TRBJ2-7 | TRBV20-1
CASSAGTASISGANVLTF | TGTGCCAGCAGCGCCGGGACAGCCAGTATCTCTGGGGCCAACGTCCTGACTTTC | TRBD1 | NA | TRBJ2-6 | TRBV6-6
CASRPSMQGGNQPQHF | TGTGCCAGCAGACCATCAATGCAGGGTGGCAATCAGCCCCAGCATTTT | NA | many | TRBJ1-5 | TRBV6-6
CSAKSGNEQYF | TGCAGTGCTAAGAGCGGTAACGAGCAGTACTTC | NA | many | TRBJ2-7 | TRBV20-1
CASSPGAGGAGDTQYF | TGTGCCAGCAGCCCGGGGGCGGGGGGCGCCGGAGATACGCAGTATTTT | TRBD2 | many | TRBJ2-3 | TRBV11-2
CASSLEGGAVATEAFF | TGCGCCAGCAGCTTGGAGGGGGGGGCCGTGGCCACTGAAGCTTTCTTT | NA | many | TRBJ1-1 | TRBV5-1
CASSLGTASPLHF | TGTGCCAGCAGTTTAGGGACAGCTTCACCCCTCCACTTT | TRBD1 | many | TRBJ1-6 | TRBV27
CASSTAQGHEQYF | TGTGCCAGTAGTACCGCCCAGGGTCACGAGCAGTACTTC | NA | many | TRBJ2-7 | TRBV19
CASSSVSGRPLHF | TGTGCCAGCAGCTCGGTATCAGGGCGACCCCTCCACTTT | NA | NA | TRBJ1-6 | TRBV7-6
CASSPGLGGGDEQFF | TGTGCCAGCAGCCCGGGACTCGGAGGGGGGGATGAGCAGTTCTTC | NA | few | TRBJ2-1 | TRBV7-9
CSALSGGGSSTQYF | TGCAGTGCTTTAAGCGGGGGTGGCTCGAGTACGCAGTATTTT | TRBD2 | many | TRBJ2-3 | TRBV20-1
CASSPRDRGHEQYF | TGCGCCAGCAGCCCCCGCGACAGGGGCCACGAGCAGTACTTC | TRBD1 | few | TRBJ2-7 | TRBV5-1
CASSSDSRDTQYF | TGTGCCAGCAGCTCGGACTCGCGAGATACGCAGTATTTT | NA | NA | TRBJ2-3 | TRBV5-5
CASSEPGLAASQFF | TGTGCCAGCAGTGAACCGGGACTAGCGGCCTCGCAGTTCTTC | TRBD2 | many | TRBJ2-1 | TRBV25-1
CASSQEQGYEQYF | TGCGCCAGCAGCCAAGAACAGGGCTACGAGCAGTACTTC | NA | many | TRBJ2-7 | TRBV4-1
CASSSTSGSHTGELFF | TGTGCCAGCAGCTCGACTAGCGGGAGTCACACCGGAGAGCTGTTTTTT | TRBD2 | NA | TRBJ2-2 | TRBV7-7
CAIRLAVTDTQYF | TGTGCCATCAGATTAGCGGTAACAGATACGCAGTATTTT | NA | few | TRBJ2-3 | TRBV10-3
CASSRPHSSFREQYF | TGTGCCAGCAGCCGACCGCATAGCAGCTTTCGGGAGCAGTACTTC | NA | few | TRBJ2-7 | TRBV28
CSADGSADNEQFF | TGCAGTGCCGACGGATCAGCGGACAATGAGCAGTTCTTC | NA | NA | TRBJ2-1 | TRBV20-1
CASSLSGTGSYEQYF | TGTGCCAGCAGTTTATCCGGGACAGGGTCTTACGAGCAGTACTTC | TRBD1 | NA | TRBJ2-7 | TRBV27
CASSRELGIAAGANVLTF | TGCGCCAGCAGCCGAGAGCTCGGGATAGCGGCTGGGGCCAACGTCCTGACTTTC | NA | many | TRBJ2-6 | TRBV4-3
CASSWGTDKETQYF | TGCGCCAGCAGCTGGGGGACAGATAAAGAGACCCAGTACTTC | TRBD1 | few | TRBJ2-5 | TRBV5-1
CASSFPSGRASDTQYF | TGTGCCAGCAGCTTTCCTAGCGGGAGGGCCTCAGATACGCAGTATTTT | TRBD2 | few | TRBJ2-3 | TRBV7-2
CSATSGGGFGTDTQYF | TGCAGTGCTACTAGCGGGGGAGGATTTGGCACAGATACGCAGTATTTT | TRBD2 | many | TRBJ2-3 | TRBV20-1
CASSETLAGADTQYF | TGTGCCAGCAGTGAGACGCTAGCGGGAGCAGATACGCAGTATTTT | TRBD2 | NA | TRBJ2-3 | TRBV6-1
CASSFRTSPTLWTQYF | TGTGCCAGCAGTTTTCGGACTAGCCCGACTCTGTGGACCCAGTACTTC | TRBD2 | NA | TRBJ2-5 | TRBV12-3/TRBV12-4
CASSLTAGVYEQYF | TGTGCCAGCAGCTTAACAGCGGGAGTATACGAGCAGTACTTC | TRBD2 | NA | TRBJ2-7 | TRBV11-2
CSVEGGRHHEQYF | TGCAGCGTTGAGGGAGGTCGGCATCACGAGCAGTACTTC | NA | NA | TRBJ2-7 | TRBV29-1